This section outlines one TCR beta chain sequence together with its context. The antigen is undetermined. TCRdb processed the reads anew with MiXCR; each CDR3 protein has one entry. The sample records 650,000 to 850,000 distinct CDR3 sequences, about 29% being singletons. This sample is drawn from a study of T cell repertoires in cytomegalovirus infection. The CDR3 is 15 residues long. Germline V gene lookup returns CDR1 MNHNS and CDR2 SASEGT. Between the trimmed V and J ends, which lost 5 bases and 1 base, there was a span of 15 bases. This sample comprised cultured CD8+ T cells from PBMCs, obtained from culture after CMV antigen stimulation. The TCR comes from a human donor in good health (CMV status not recorded). Some clones in this sample may be carry-over from other donors' samples. This rearrangement joins TRBV6-1 to TRBJ2-7; D may correspond to TRBD1 or TRBD2 (5 bases each). The CDR3 DNA is TGTGCCAGCAGTCAGGGACCGAACCCTTCCTACGAGCAGTACGTC. Translated, it gives CASSQGPNPSYEQYV.